The clone carrying this T cell receptor beta chain was counted ten times or more. Its specificity is not known. This entry comes from a study of T cell repertoires in cytomegalovirus infection. At the level of the study: Public TCR beta signatures provided an indication of both CMV infection and a matching HLA type. Regarding the study as a whole: Ex vivo responses were dominated by HLA-C-restricted CMV-specific TCR beta clonotypes.

TCRdb re-derived calls from the reads in MiXCR, one entry per CDR3 protein. This sample has some 250,000 distinct CDR3 sequences, with approximately 9% found just once. CDR3 size: 12 residues. V was cut by 3 bases and J by 6 bases, with 9 bases left in between. Germline V gene data show CDR1 as SGHTA and CDR2 as FQGNSA. This TCR was recovered from a human donor in good health (CMV status not recorded). Some clones in this sample may be carry-over from other donors' samples. The material sequenced was PBMCs. The genes are TRBV7-2 and TRBJ2-7; D is unresolved. The DNA of the CDR3 is TGTGCCAGCAGCTTTGCCAGCAGCGAGCAGTACTTC. As protein: CASSFASSEQYF.